This T cell receptor (beta chain) was recorded in a study of T cells after yellow fever vaccination. Study-level points and caveats: Booster samples showed a return of most primary-vaccination clones (roughly 96% CD4, 88% CD8). Shared CD4/CD8 clonotypes were a small share, likely from convergent recombination.

Germline loops: CDR1 SGHRS, CDR2 YFSETQ. The germline V and J ends were trimmed by 0 bases and 1 base, with 13 bases remaining between them. The CDR3 runs to 16 residues. The 5'RACE template-switching step produced TCR cDNA and added a universal primer site and UMIs. MiXCR, run by TCRdb on the 5' RACE reads, gives a single entry per CDR3 protein. The table lists some 260,000 distinct CDR3 sequences, roughly 5.2% of them singletons. This clonotype was picked up one time. Its target is unknown. Sequenced material: CD4+ T cells sorted from PBMCs, taken on the day of the yellow fever booster vaccination. The receptor's source is a man between 18 and 35 years old who received the YFV17D yellow fever vaccine. The chain couples TRBV5-1 to TRBJ1-1; D uncertain. Written as DNA, the CDR3 is TGCGCCAGCAGCTTGGGTCCGGGGAAAAAGAACACTGAAGCTTTCTTT. Translation: CASSLGPGKKNTEAFF.